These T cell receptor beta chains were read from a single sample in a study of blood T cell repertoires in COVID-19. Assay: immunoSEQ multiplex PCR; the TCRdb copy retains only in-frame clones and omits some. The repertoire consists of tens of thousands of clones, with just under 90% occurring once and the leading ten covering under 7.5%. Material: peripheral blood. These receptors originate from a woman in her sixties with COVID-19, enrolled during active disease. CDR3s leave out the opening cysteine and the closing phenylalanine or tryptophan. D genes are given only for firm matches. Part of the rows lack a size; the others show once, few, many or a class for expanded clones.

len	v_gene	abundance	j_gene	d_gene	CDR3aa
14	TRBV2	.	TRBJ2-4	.	ASSEAPGLAKNIQY
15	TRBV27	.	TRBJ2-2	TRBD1	ASSQVGDRGNTGELF
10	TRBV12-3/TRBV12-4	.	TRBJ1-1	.	ASSTQGLRAF
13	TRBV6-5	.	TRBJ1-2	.	ASSYGQGQGNGYT
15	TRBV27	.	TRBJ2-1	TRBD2	ASSPETLAGYYNEQF
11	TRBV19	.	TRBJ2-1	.	ASNVGRDNEQF
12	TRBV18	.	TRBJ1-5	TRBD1	ASSRDRGGQPQH
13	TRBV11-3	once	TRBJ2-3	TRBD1	ASSFRQGGTDTQY
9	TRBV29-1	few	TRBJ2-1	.	SARRGNEQF
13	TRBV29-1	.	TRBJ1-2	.	SVTFVGRENYGYT
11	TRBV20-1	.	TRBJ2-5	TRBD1	SASKGQGETQY
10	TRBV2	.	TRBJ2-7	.	ASSGQPYEQY
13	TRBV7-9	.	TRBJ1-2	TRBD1	ASSLVRDSLRGYT
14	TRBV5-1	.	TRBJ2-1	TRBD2	ASSSVSGRGYNEQF
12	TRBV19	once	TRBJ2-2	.	ASSSGPNTGELF
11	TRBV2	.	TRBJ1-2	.	ASSEEGIVGYT
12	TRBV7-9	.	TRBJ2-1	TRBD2	ASSPIAGGAEQF
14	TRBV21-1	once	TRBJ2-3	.	ASSKVNRERADTQY
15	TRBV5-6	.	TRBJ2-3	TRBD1	ASSRLGQGARTDTQY
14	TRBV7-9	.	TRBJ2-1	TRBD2	ASSSTGTSGGDEQF
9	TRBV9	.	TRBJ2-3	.	ASSVSGTQY
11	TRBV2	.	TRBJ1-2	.	ASSVELNYGYT
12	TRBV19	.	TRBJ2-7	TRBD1	ASSRGQGSYEQY
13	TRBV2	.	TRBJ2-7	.	ASSPRGGLIYEQY
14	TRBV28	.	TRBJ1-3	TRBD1	ASSPLDRVTGNTIY
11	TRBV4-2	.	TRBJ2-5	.	ASSRMAGETQY
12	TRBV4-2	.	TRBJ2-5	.	ASSQTKLGETQY
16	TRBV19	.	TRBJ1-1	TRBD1	ASSTLSPGQGGSTEAF
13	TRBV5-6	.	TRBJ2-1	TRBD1	ASSSRTGGPSEQF
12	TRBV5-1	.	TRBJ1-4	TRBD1	ASSSGTEGEKLF
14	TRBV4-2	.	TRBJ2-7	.	ASSQDPGLAYYEQY
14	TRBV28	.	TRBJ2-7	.	ASSLPGTRRIYEQY
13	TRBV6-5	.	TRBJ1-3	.	ATSRQVNSGNTIY
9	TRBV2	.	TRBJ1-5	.	ASRITSTQH
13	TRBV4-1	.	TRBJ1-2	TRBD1	ASSHPGQGHYGYT
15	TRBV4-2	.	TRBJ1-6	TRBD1	ASSPQRQGKYNSPLH
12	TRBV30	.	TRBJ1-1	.	AWKGGQKNTEAF
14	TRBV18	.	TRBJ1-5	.	ASSPLANGGNQPQH
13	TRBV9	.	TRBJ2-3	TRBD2	ASSVSGGVTDTQY
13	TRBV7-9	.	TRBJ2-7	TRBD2	ASSLDVGRAPEQY
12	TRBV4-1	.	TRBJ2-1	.	ASSQVALNNEQF